This T cell receptor (beta chain) comes out of a study of cytomegalovirus exposure and HLA in healthy donors. Study-level results: Analysis performed later found around 15,000 TCR beta sequences associated with HLA alleles at 0.05 false discovery rate.

Comment on this clone: The antigen remains unidentified.

The PCR employed 60 Vbeta primers together with 13 Jbeta primers. Measured with immunoSEQ multiplex PCR; TCRdb has only the in-frame clones, and not every one. Of around 41,000 clones detected, about half appear once; the ten largest clones hold roughly 5.5%. Germline values: CDR1 SEHNR, CDR2 FQNEAQ (reference sequence). The germline V and J ends were trimmed by 5 bases and 5 bases, with 12 bases remaining between them. This CDR3 spans 13 amino acids. Material: PBMCs. The receptor was derived from a man aged 60 to 69 in good health and CMV-seronegative. The rearrangement joins TRBV7-9 to TRBJ1-2, with a weak D call TRBD1 (5 bases). The CDR3 protein is CASSPGPPYGYTF. The CDR3 DNA reads as TGTGCCAGCAGCCCAGGGCCCCCTTATGGCTACACCTTC.